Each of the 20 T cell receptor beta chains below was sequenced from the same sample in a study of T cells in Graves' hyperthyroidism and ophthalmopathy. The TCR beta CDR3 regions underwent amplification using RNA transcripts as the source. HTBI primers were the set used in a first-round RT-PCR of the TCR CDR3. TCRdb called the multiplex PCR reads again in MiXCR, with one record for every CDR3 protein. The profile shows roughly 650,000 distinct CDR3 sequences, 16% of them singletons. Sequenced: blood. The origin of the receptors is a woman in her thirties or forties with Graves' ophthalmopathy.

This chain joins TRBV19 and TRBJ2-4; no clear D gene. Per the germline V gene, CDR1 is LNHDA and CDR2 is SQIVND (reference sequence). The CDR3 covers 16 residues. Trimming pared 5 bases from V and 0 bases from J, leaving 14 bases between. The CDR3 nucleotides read TGTGCCAGTAGTGCCAGCAGTATACTAGCCAAAAACATTCAGTACTTC. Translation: CASSASSILAKNIQYF.

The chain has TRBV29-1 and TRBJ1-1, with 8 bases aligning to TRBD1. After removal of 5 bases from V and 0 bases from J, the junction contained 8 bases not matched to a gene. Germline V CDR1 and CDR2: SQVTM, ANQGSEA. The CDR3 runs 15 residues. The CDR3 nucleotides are TGCAGCGTTCGGGACAGGACTCAAATGAACACTGAAGCTTTCTTT. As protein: CSVRDRTQMNTEAFF.

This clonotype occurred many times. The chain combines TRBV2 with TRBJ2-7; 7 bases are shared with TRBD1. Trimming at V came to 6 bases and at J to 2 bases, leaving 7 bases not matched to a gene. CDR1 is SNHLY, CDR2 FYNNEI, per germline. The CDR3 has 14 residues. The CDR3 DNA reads TGTGCCAGCAGGACCGGGACAGCCACCTACGAGCAGTACTTC. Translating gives CASRTGTATYEQYF.

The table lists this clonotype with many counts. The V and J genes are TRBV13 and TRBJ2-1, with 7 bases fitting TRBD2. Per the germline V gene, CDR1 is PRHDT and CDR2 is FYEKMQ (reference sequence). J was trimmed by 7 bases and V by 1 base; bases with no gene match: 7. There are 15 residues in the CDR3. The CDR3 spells CASSLAGRAGNEQFF. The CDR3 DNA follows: TGTGCCAGCAGCTTAGCGGGGAGGGCCGGTAATGAGCAGTTCTTC.

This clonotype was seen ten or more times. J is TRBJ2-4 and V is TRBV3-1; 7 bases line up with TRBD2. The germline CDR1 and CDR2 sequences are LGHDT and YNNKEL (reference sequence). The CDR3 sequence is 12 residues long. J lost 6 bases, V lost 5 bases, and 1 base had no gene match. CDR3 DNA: TGTGCCAGCAGCGGGGGGGGAAACATTCAGTACTTC. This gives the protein CASSGGGNIQYF.

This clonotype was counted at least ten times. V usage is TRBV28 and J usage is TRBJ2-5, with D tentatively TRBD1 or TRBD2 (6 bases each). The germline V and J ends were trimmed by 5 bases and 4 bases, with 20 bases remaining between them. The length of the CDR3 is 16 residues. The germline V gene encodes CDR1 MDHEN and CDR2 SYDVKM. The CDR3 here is CASSPNGGRGPETQYF. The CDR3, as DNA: TGTGCCAGCAGTCCCAACGGGGGCAGGGGTCCAGAGACCCAGTACTTC. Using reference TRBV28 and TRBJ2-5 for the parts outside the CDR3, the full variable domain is DVKVTQSSRYLVKRTGEKVFLECVQDMDHENMFWYRQDPGLGLRLIYFSYDVKMKEKGDIPEGYSVSREKKERFSLILESASTNQTSMYLCASSPNGGRGPETQYFGPGTRLLVL.

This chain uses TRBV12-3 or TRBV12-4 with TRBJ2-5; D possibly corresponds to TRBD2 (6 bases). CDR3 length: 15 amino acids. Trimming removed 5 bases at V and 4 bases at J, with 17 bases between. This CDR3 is CASSPRPISGETQYF. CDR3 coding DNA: TGTGCCAGCAGTCCCAGACCCATTAGCGGAGAGACCCAGTACTTC.

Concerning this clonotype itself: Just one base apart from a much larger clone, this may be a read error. The CDR3 region is CASSLEGTDGYAF. The CDR3 DNA is TGTGCCAGCAGCTTAGAAGGGACAGATGGCTACGCCTTC. The chain carries TRBV7-9 and TRBJ1-2; the match to TRBD1 covers 7 bases. The CDR3 runs 13 residues. Germline CDR1 reads SEHNR; CDR2 reads FQNEAQ (reference sequence).

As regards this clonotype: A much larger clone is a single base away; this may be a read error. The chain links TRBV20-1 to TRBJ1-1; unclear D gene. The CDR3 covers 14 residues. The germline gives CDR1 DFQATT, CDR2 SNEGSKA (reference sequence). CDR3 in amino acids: CSAPMSGMNTGAFF. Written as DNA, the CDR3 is TGCAGTGCTCCAATGTCCGGGATGAACACTGGAGCTTTCTTT.

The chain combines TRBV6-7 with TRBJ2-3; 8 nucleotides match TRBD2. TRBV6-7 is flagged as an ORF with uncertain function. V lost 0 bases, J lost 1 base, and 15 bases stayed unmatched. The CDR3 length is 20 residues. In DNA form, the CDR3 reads TGTGCCAGCAGTTACTCGGGGGCAAGCGGGGGAGCCCCCGGCACAGATACGCAGTATTTT. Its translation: CASSYSGASGGAPGTDTQYF.

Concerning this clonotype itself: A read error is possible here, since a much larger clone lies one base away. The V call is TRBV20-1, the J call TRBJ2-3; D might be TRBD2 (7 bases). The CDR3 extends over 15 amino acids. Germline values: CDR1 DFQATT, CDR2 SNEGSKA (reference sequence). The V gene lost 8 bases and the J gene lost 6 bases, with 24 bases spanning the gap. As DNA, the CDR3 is TGCAGTACTACTCCGAAGGGGGGGCTGAGGGATACGCAGTATTTT. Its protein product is CSTTPKGGLRDTQYF.

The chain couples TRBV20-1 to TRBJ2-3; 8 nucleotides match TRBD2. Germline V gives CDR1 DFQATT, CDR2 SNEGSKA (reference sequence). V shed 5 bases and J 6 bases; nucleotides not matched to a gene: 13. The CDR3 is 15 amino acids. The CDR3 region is CSARGGGGPKDTQYF. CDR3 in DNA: TGCAGTGCTCGGGGGGGGGGGGGCCCGAAGGATACGCAGTATTTT.

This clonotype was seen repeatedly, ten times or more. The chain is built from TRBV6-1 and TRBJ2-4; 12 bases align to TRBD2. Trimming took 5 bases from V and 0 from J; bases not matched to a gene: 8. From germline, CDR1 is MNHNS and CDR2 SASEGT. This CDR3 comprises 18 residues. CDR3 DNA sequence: TGTGCCAGCAGTCCTAGCGGGAGGGCTCAATTAGCCAAAAACATTCAGTACTTC. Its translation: CASSPSGRAQLAKNIQYF.

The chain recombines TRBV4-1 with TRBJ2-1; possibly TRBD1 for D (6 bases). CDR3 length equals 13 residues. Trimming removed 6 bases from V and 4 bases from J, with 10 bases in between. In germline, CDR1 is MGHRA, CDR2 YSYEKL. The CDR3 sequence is CASRKGEYNEQFF. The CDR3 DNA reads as TGCGCCAGCAGGAAGGGGGAGTACAATGAGCAGTTCTTC.

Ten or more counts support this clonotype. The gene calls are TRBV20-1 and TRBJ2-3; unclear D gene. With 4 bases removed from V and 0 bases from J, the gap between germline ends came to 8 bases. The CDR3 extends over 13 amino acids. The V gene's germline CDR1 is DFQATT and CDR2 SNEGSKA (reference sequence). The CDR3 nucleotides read TGCAGTGCTATGGCCGCAAGCACAGATACGCAGTATTTT. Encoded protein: CSAMAASTDTQYF.

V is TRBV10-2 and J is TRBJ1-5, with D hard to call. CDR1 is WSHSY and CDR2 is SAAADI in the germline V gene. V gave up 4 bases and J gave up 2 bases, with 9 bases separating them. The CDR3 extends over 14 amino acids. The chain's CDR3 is CASSVAGRNQPQHF. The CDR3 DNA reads TGCGCCAGCAGTGTGGCAGGTCGCAATCAGCCCCAGCATTTT.

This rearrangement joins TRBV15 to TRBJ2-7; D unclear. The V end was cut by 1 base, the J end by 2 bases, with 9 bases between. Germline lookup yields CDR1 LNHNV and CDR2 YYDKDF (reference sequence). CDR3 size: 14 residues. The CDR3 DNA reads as TGTGCCACCAGCAGAGTAGGATTAGCCTACGAGCAGTACTTC. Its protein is CATSRVGLAYEQYF.

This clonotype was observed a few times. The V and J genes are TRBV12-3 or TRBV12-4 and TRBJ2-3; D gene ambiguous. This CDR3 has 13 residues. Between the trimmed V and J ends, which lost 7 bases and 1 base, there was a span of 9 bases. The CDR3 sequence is CASISVGTDTQYF. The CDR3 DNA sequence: TGTGCCAGCATTTCCGTTGGCACAGATACGCAGTATTTT.

The CDR3 nucleotides read TGTGCCATCAGTGAAGGGCCGGGACAGGGGGACAATGAGCAGTTCTTC. This sequence encodes CAISEGPGQGDNEQFF. The V and J genes are TRBV10-3 and TRBJ2-1, with 11 bases fitting TRBD1. The CDR3 runs to 16 residues. CDR1 is ENHRY and CDR2 is SYGVKD in the germline V gene. The V and J ends lost 3 bases and 5 bases, in that order; junction bases with no gene match: 6.

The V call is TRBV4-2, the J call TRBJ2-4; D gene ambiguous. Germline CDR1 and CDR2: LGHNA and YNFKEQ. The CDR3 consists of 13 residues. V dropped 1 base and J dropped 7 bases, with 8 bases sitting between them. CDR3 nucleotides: TGTGCCAGCAGCCAAGGGGTCAGTAACATTCAGTACTTC. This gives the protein CASSQGVSNIQYF.